Following are 22 T cell receptor beta chains from one sample sequenced in a study of radiation and T cells in renal cell carcinoma. Time point reported: baseline pretreatment blood. Stated treatment: 15 Gy SBRT to primary tumor, nephrectomy 4 weeks later. The assay was immunoSEQ multiplex PCR, and TCRdb's table has in-frame clones only and misses some. The sample includes approximately 150,000 clones, about 87% seen only once; the top ten take over 3.5%. Sequenced material: blood, taken from a patient whose treatment included radiotherapy and nephrectomy. The origin of the receptors is a woman aged 65 to 85 with renal cell carcinoma.

The rearrangement uses TRBV5-6 and TRBJ1-2; D call uncertain. The ends were cut back, 2 bases at V and 4 bases at J, with 12 bases in the middle. CDR3 length equals 14 residues. Germline V gives CDR1 SGHDT, CDR2 YYEEEE. DNA of the CDR3: TGTGCCAGCAGCTTTCAGAGCCAAGGCTATGGCTACACCTTC. Its protein product is CASSFQSQGYGYTF.

CDR3 in DNA: TGTGCCATCACCCCAGGGGGCGCGAGGGGGAACACTGAAGCTTTCTTT. Translating it yields CAITPGGARGNTEAFF. The rearrangement uses TRBV10-3 and TRBJ1-1, with 8 nucleotides matching TRBD1. Trimming at V came to 7 bases and at J to 1 base, leaving 11 bases not matched to a gene. Germline-derived CDR1 and CDR2 are ENHRY and SYGVKD. This CDR3 contains 16 residues.

The chain is built from TRBV5-1 and TRBJ2-1, with 8 nucleotides matching TRBD2. In germline, CDR1 is SGHRS, CDR2 YFSETQ. The CDR3 is 14 amino acids. V gave up 5 bases and J gave up 6 bases; unmatched junction bases: 7. The DNA of the CDR3 is TGCGCCAGCAGGACGGGGGGGCCGCCCAATGAGCAGTTCTTC. Translating it yields CASRTGGPPNEQFF.

The rearrangement links TRBV27 to TRBJ1-1, with 11 bases that match TRBD1. CDR1 and CDR2 (germline): MNHEY, SMNVEV (reference sequence). The V gene end was trimmed by 5 bases and the J gene end by 0 bases; junction bases not matched to a gene: 8. The CDR3 runs 17 residues. CDR3 sequence reads: CASSGTGGRVMNTEAFF. The CDR3 DNA sequence: TGTGCCAGCAGTGGGACAGGGGGGCGAGTTATGAACACTGAAGCTTTCTTT.

The genes are TRBV19 and TRBJ1-5; D call uncertain. V lost 3 bases, J lost 0 bases, and 6 bases lay in between. CDR3 length: 14 amino acids. Germline CDR1 reads LNHDA; CDR2 reads SQIVND (reference sequence). The chain's CDR3 is CASSIPHSNQPQHF. The CDR3 nucleotides read TGTGCCAGTAGTATCCCCCATAGCAATCAGCCCCAGCATTTT.

V usage is TRBV5-5 and J usage is TRBJ1-4; possibly TRBD1 for D (5 bases). The CDR3 runs 15 residues. Germline CDR1 reads SGHKS; CDR2 reads YYEKEE (reference sequence). Trimming pared 1 base from V and 8 bases from J, leaving 15 bases between. CDR3 nucleotide sequence: TGTGCCAGCAGCTTGATGACAGCAGGCGGAGAAAAACTGTTTTTT. Protein: CASSLMTAGGEKLFF.

The CDR3 loop reads CASSIVTTDQPQHF. CDR3 nucleotides: TGTGCCAGTAGTATCGTAACAACTGATCAGCCCCAGCATTTT. This chain joins TRBV19 and TRBJ1-5; D not resolved. The CDR3 runs 14 residues. Germline V gives CDR1 LNHDA, CDR2 SQIVND (reference sequence). The ends were cut back, 3 bases at V and 5 bases at J, with 11 bases in the middle.

This sequence joins TRBV29-1 and TRBJ2-3; TRBD2 aligns across 8 bases. Germline V gene lookup returns CDR1 SQVTM and CDR2 ANQGSEA. The CDR3 runs to 13 residues. The CDR3 sequence is CTYGAGGTDTQYF. CDR3 nucleotide sequence: TGCACCTACGGAGCGGGGGGCACAGATACGCAGTATTTT.

V and J are TRBV19 and TRBJ2-2, with D hard to call. The germline CDR1 and CDR2 sequences are LNHDA and SQIVND (reference sequence). V lost 3 bases, J lost 3 bases, and 11 bases lay in between. The CDR3 consists of 15 residues. The chain's CDR3 is CASSIGRSDTGELFF. In DNA, the CDR3 is TGTGCCAGTAGTATTGGGCGGTCTGACACCGGGGAGCTGTTTTTT.

This chain links TRBV2 with TRBJ2-7, with 10 positions matching TRBD1. V dropped 7 bases and J dropped 5; count of bases not matched to a gene: 17. CDR3 length: 17 amino acids. Germline V gene sequence: CDR1 SNHLY, CDR2 FYNNEI. The CDR3 protein is CASTGPGGTGAGDEQYF. The CDR3 coding sequence is TGTGCCAGCACGGGGCCCGGGGGGACAGGGGCGGGAGACGAGCAGTACTTC.

The rearrangement links TRBV28 to TRBJ1-5; D not certain. Germline assignment: CDR1 MDHEN and CDR2 SYDVKM. V lost 6 bases, J lost 0 bases, and 12 bases lay in between. The CDR3 sequence is 15 residues long. The CDR3 DNA reads TGTGCCAGCAGCCGGACTGAGTATAGCAATCAGCCCCAGCATTTT. Protein: CASSRTEYSNQPQHF.

The chain uses TRBV5-5 and TRBJ2-2; possibly TRBD1 for D (5 bases). The germline V gene has CDR1 SGHKS and CDR2 YYEKEE (reference sequence). Between the trimmed V and J ends, which lost 4 bases and 3 bases, there was a span of 13 bases. The CDR3 totals 15 residues. The CDR3 protein is CASSGAVGHTGELFF. The CDR3 DNA sequence: TGTGCCAGCAGCGGGGCAGTGGGTCACACCGGGGAGCTGTTTTTT.

The chain is built from TRBV6-6 and TRBJ1-1; no clear D. The germline gives CDR1 MNHNY, CDR2 SVGAGI (reference sequence). Trimming pared 4 bases from V and 0 bases from J, leaving 6 bases between. This CDR3 is built from 13 residues. The CDR3 DNA reads as TGTGCCAGCAGTTCCGCCCTGAACACTGAAGCTTTCTTT. Protein: CASSSALNTEAFF.

The chain employs TRBV6-1 and TRBJ2-7; TRBD1 or TRBD2 may be the D gene (5 bases each). The CDR3 has 15 residues. Per germline, CDR1 MNHNS and CDR2 SASEGT. The V end was cut by 6 bases, the J end by 2 bases, with 17 bases between. The CDR3 coding sequence is TGTGCCAGCAGCTTGACAGCGGTCCTCGCCTACGAGCAGTACTTC. This translates into CASSLTAVLAYEQYF.

The chain joins TRBV6-1 to TRBJ2-7; D possibly corresponds to TRBD2 (5 bases). This CDR3 contains 15 residues. V shed 0 bases and J shed 9 bases, with 18 bases lying between them. The germline V gene encodes CDR1 MNHNS and CDR2 SASEGT. CDR3 DNA sequence: TGTGCCAGCAGTGAAGCGCAAGGAGCCTTTGCGGGGCAGTACTTC. This translates into CASSEAQGAFAGQYF.

The V gene is TRBV7-8, the J gene TRBJ1-3, with a tentative D call TRBD1 (5 bases). The V gene's germline CDR1 is SGHVS and CDR2 FQNEAQ. V dropped 1 base and J dropped 1 base, with 8 bases sitting between them. The CDR3 totals 15 residues. CDR3 DNA: TGTGCCAGCAGCTTAGTCCCAGGGTCTGGAAACACCATATATTTT. Translation: CASSLVPGSGNTIYF. The variable domain in full, completed from reference TRBV7-8 and TRBJ1-3, reads GAGVSQSPRYKVAKRGQDVALRCDPISGHVSLFWYQQALGQGPEFLTYFQNEAQLDKSGLPSDRFFAERPEGSVSTLKIQRTQQEDSAVYLCASSLVPGSGNTIYFGEGSWLTVV.

The chain employs TRBV19 and TRBJ1-4, with D hard to call. From germline, CDR1 is LNHDA and CDR2 SQIVND (reference sequence). The CDR3 spans 15 residues. Trimming removed 6 bases at V and 0 bases at J, with 11 bases between. CDR3: CASRRPSATNEKLFF. The CDR3, as DNA: TGTGCCAGTAGGCGACCCTCTGCAACTAATGAAAAACTGTTTTTT.

The gene calls are TRBV19 and TRBJ1-5, with 9 bases fitting TRBD1. Germline V gene sequence: CDR1 LNHDA, CDR2 SQIVND (reference sequence). CDR3 length: 14 residues. Germline trimming cut 7 bases from V and 4 bases from J; bases unmatched to any gene: 5. The CDR3 sequence: CASTGQGRNQPQHF. The DNA of the CDR3 is TGTGCCAGTACGGGACAGGGAAGGAATCAGCCCCAGCATTTT.

This chain joins TRBV9 and TRBJ2-7, with 12 positions matching TRBD1. Germline lookup yields CDR1 SGDLS and CDR2 YYNGEE. The CDR3 has 15 amino acids. V lost 4 bases and J lost 4; bases outside the gene matches: 6. As DNA, the CDR3 is TGTGCCAGCAGCCCCCGGGACAGGGGGCGATACGAGCAGTACTTC. It translates to CASSPRDRGRYEQYF.

In regard to this clone: Sequence at one end of the junction differs from germline and may be a read error. The gene calls are TRBV2 and TRBJ1-2; tentative D call: TRBD1 (6 bases). The CDR3 length is 13 residues. CDR1 and CDR2 (germline): SNHLY, FYNNEI. This chain's CDR3 is CANSKGQNYGYTF. In DNA, the CDR3 is TGTGCCAACAGTAAAGGACAGAACTATGGCTACACCTTC.

The chain uses TRBV19 and TRBJ1-2; TRBD1 matches at 8 bases. CDR3 length: 16 amino acids. The V and J ends lost 5 bases and 5 bases, in that order; junction bases with no gene match: 13. Germline V gene sequence: CDR1 LNHDA, CDR2 SQIVND (reference sequence). The CDR3 region is CASSSGTGEVWYGYTF. CDR3 DNA sequence: TGTGCCAGTAGTTCAGGGACAGGAGAGGTCTGGTATGGCTACACCTTC.

The chain uses TRBV4-2 and TRBJ2-1; possibly TRBD2 for D (6 bases). In germline, CDR1 is LGHNA, CDR2 YNFKEQ. This CDR3 has 16 amino acids. V dropped 0 bases and J dropped 0 bases, with 9 bases sitting between them. The CDR3 region has the DNA TGTGCCAGCAGCCAAGAGGAGGGGCCCTCCTACAATGAGCAGTTCTTC. Residues: CASSQEEGPSYNEQFF.